A single sample is the source of the 3 T cell receptor beta chains below, sequenced in a study of blood T cell repertoires in COVID-19. TCRdb's table, derived via immunoSEQ multiplex PCR, lists solely in-frame clones and lacks some. Among about 40,000 clones, more than 70% were seen once, and the ten largest hold around 2.4%. The sequencing input was peripheral blood. The receptors come from a human donor in a cohort sampled during active COVID-19.

The genes are TRBV6-5 and TRBJ1-4; D is perhaps TRBD1 (6 bases). This CDR3 has 14 amino acids. Trimming stripped 4 bases from V and 8 bases from J, with 14 bases between. CDR1 and CDR2 from the germline V gene are MNHEY and SVGAGI. The CDR3 sequence is CASSSPGGEEKLFF. CDR3 nucleotide sequence: TGTGCCAGCAGTTCCCCGGGGGGCGAGGAAAAACTGTTTTTT.

The chain joins TRBV19 to TRBJ1-2, with 7 bases that match TRBD1. The germline V gene encodes CDR1 LNHDA and CDR2 SQIVND (reference sequence). The junction had 5 bases not matched to a gene; V was cut back by 3 bases and J by 7 bases. The CDR3 extends over 13 amino acids. CDR3 nucleotides: TGTGCCAGTAGTATCGGGACAGATACTGGCTACACCTTC. Encoded protein: CASSIGTDTGYTF.

The genes are TRBV3-1 (or the pseudogene TRBV3-2) and TRBJ2-5, with a possible D match to TRBD1 (5 bases). Per the germline V gene, CDR1 is LGHDT and CDR2 is YNNKEL (reference sequence). The CDR3 runs to 14 residues. Trimming removed 4 bases at V and 5 bases at J, with 14 bases between. This CDR3 is CASSRGWGEETQYF. The CDR3 DNA reads as TGTGCCAGCAGCCGTGGGTGGGGCGAGGAGACCCAGTACTTC.